This T cell receptor (beta chain) was documented in a study of CD8 T cells in Susac syndrome. The authors reverse transcribed roughly 0.5 to 1 ug RNA with random hexamers. The TCR beta CDR3 was amplified by immunoSEQ multiplex PCR across 54 Vbeta, 13 Jbeta. Each CDR3 protein is one row after TCRdb ran MiXCR on the immunoSEQ multiplex PCR reads. The sample consists of fewer than 200,000 distinct CDR3 sequences, approximately 95% of them appearing once. CD8+ and CD4+ T cells from blood underwent TCR beta sequencing. As controls, healthy donors matched for age and sex were used. Through negative isolation, CD4+ and CD8+ T cells were obtained, while TEMRA cells were enriched using FACS. Trimming left V 5 bases short and J 1 base short, with 11 bases between. Germline V gives CDR1 SGHTA, CDR2 FQGTGA. The CDR3 totals 15 residues.

This TCR was sampled from a human donor in good health. This sequence joins TRBV7-3 and TRBJ2-2, with a weak D call TRBD2 (6 bases). Sequences were obtained from CD4+ T cells from PBMCs. The CDR3 spells CASSPGGRNTGELFF. The CDR3 nucleotides are TGTGCCAGCAGCCCCGGAGGGAGGAACACCGGGGAGCTGTTTTTT.